The 31 T cell receptor beta chains listed next were all sequenced from one sample in a study of T cells in women clearing cervical HPV infection. Libraries were prepared by immunoSEQ multiplex PCR; TCRdb keeps only in-frame clonotypes and omits some of them. The sample totals around 19,000 clones. Sequencing was done on a sample of blood buffy coat. The receptors derive from a woman between 18 and 75 years old with a cervical HPV16 infection that either progressed to CIN3+ or cleared (not recorded which).

For this clone: Read sequence stops 3 residues before the CDR3 end, and the germline J gene provides the missing end. The chain links TRBV24-1 to TRBJ1-5; D gene unclear. CDR1 and CDR2 from the germline V gene are KGHDR and SFDVKD. The CDR3 is 12 amino acids. Trimming took 4 bases from V and 3 from J, leaving 3 bases between them. The DNA read from the CDR3 is TGTGCCACCAGTGACAACAATCAGCCC. It translates to CATSDNNQP. The whole CDR3 reads CATSDNNQPQHF.

A word on this clone: The observed sequence ends 3 residues before the CDR3 terminus, with the missing tail filled in from the germline J gene. The genes are TRBV20-1 and TRBJ2-3; D is undetermined. The V gene lost 0 bases and the J gene lost 0 bases, with 7 bases spanning the gap. CDR1 and CDR2 from the germline V gene are DFQATT and SNEGSKA (reference sequence). The CDR3 totals 14 residues. CDR3 in amino acids: CSARDQASTDTQYF. CDR3 bases read: TGCAGTGCTAGAGATCAGGCTAGCACAGATACG.

About this clone: From the germline J gene comes the end of the CDR3, since the read stops 3 residues before it. The chain uses TRBV5-1 and TRBJ2-7; possible D gene TRBD1, 7 bases. Looked up from germline, CDR1 is SGHRS and CDR2 is YFSETQ. V gave up 4 bases and J gave up 6 bases, with 17 bases separating them. CDR3 length equals 14 residues. The sequenced CDR3 bases are TGCGCCAGCAGCCACGACAGGGAGGTAGGCGAG. It yields the protein CASSHDREVGE. The whole CDR3 reads CASSHDREVGEQYF.

Comments on this clone: The read ends 3 residues before the CDR3 terminus; that terminus is restored from the germline J gene. This chain links TRBV7-2 with TRBJ2-3; D is ambiguous. There are 13 residues in the CDR3. Germline CDR1 is SGHTA and CDR2 is FQGNSA. V was cut by 5 bases and J by 5 bases, with 11 bases left in between. CDR3 DNA, as far as it was read: TGTGCCAGCAGCCAGATATTTGGAGATACG. It is translated as CASSQIFGDT. In full, the CDR3 is CASSQIFGDTQYF.

Comment on this clone: The read terminates 3 residues before the CDR3 end, so the remaining end is supplied by the germline J gene. The chain uses TRBV7-9 and TRBJ1-2; D gene uncertain. The CDR3 contains 13 residues. The germline V gene encodes CDR1 SEHNR and CDR2 FQNEAQ (reference sequence). Trimming removed 1 base from V and 7 bases from J, with 10 bases in between. The CDR3 DNA, read in part, is TGTGCCAGCAGCTTAGAGGGCCTCGGTGGC. Translating it yields CASSLEGLGG. Given in full, the CDR3 is CASSLEGLGGYTF.

The CDR3 protein is CASSLATTWDYTF. CDR3 DNA, as far as it was read: TGTGCCAGCAGCTTAGCGACTACGTGGGAC. This chain links TRBV7-9 with TRBJ1-2; D unclear. The CDR3 end falls 3 residues outside the read, so it is completed with the germline J gene. Germline CDR1 is SEHNR and CDR2 is FQNEAQ (reference sequence). The CDR3 extends over 13 amino acids.

On this clone itself: The read comes to an end 3 residues before the CDR3 does, leaving the germline J gene to fill in the end. J is TRBJ1-2 and V is TRBV19; unclear D gene. CDR1 is LNHDA and CDR2 is SQIVND in the germline V gene (reference sequence). The CDR3 is made up of 14 amino acids. CDR3 DNA, as far as it was read: TGTGCCAGTAGTACCCCCGGACTGACCTACGAC. Encoded protein: CASSTPGLTYD. Given in full, the CDR3 is CASSTPGLTYDYTF.

Remarks on this clone: The sequence runs out 3 residues before the end of the CDR3; the remainder is reconstructed from the germline J gene. J is TRBJ1-2 and V is TRBV7-6, with D possibly TRBD1 on 5 matching bases. From germline, CDR1 is SGHVS and CDR2 FNYEAQ. This CDR3 has 14 residues. Incomplete CDR3 DNA: TGTGCCAGCAGCGTGATAGCGGGGCCCCACGAC. It encodes CASSVIAGPHD. The full CDR3 protein reads CASSVIAGPHDYTF.

Comments on this clone: The sequence runs out 3 residues before the end of the CDR3; the remainder is reconstructed from the germline J gene. This chain connects TRBV20-1 to TRBJ1-1, with 8 bases aligning to TRBD1. The CDR3 has 17 amino acids. From germline, CDR1 is DFQATT and CDR2 SNEGSKA (reference sequence). V was pared by 6 bases and J by 1 base, with 16 bases of the junction left unmatched. Partial CDR3 DNA: TGCAGTGCCCTTCCCGGGACAGGCGGGGTGGCGAACACTGAA. Translated: CSALPGTGGVANTE. The CDR3 reads in full as CSALPGTGGVANTEAFF.

On this clone itself: Coverage ceases 3 residues before the CDR3 finishes, and the germline J gene fills in the end. The chain joins TRBV2 to TRBJ2-5; D is unclear. The germline CDR1 and CDR2 sequences are SNHLY and FYNNEI. Trimming cost V 5 bases and J 5 bases, with 6 bases left between them. This CDR3 is 11 amino acids long. Incomplete CDR3 DNA: TGTGCCAGCAGTACGGTGGAGACC. Its protein product is CASSTVET. The complete CDR3 reads CASSTVETQYF.

On this clone: With the read ending 3 residues before the CDR3 end, the germline J gene is used to fill in that end. The chain recombines TRBV2 with TRBJ1-4; 9 positions match TRBD1. Germline V gene lookup returns CDR1 SNHLY and CDR2 FYNNEI. The CDR3 runs 15 residues. Trimming removed 4 bases from V and 7 bases from J; junction bases left unmatched: 7. The sequenced part of the CDR3 DNA is TGTGCCAGCAGTGCCGACAGGGGGGTCTCTGAAAAA. It specifies CASSADRGVSEK. The entire CDR3 reads CASSADRGVSEKLFF.

In regard to this clone: The read finishes 3 residues shy of the CDR3 end, and the germline J gene is used to complete it. J is TRBJ1-2 and V is TRBV7-6, with TRBD1 as a possible D gene (6 bases). CDR1 is SGHVS and CDR2 is FNYEAQ in the germline V gene. The CDR3 contains 14 residues. The covered CDR3 bases are TGTGCCAGCAGCTTCCAGGGGAGTTCCTACGAC. Amino acid sequence: CASSFQGSSYD. The full CDR3 protein reads CASSFQGSSYDYTF.

The sequenced part of the CDR3 DNA is TGCGCCAGCAGCCTCTCGGGACTCTACACAGATACG. It encodes CASSLSGLYTDT. The entire CDR3 sequence reads CASSLSGLYTDTQYF. The rearrangement links TRBV5-1 to TRBJ2-3; D is perhaps TRBD2 (6 bases). Read coverage stops 3 residues before the CDR3 terminus; the germline J gene supplies the remainder. The V gene's germline CDR1 is SGHRS and CDR2 YFSETQ. Deletions cut 4 bases from V and 2 bases from J, with 14 bases between. The CDR3 runs to 15 residues.

Comments on this clone: Coverage ceases 3 residues before the CDR3 finishes, and the germline J gene fills in the end. The chain uses TRBV7-2 and TRBJ1-2; no clear D gene. This CDR3 is built from 14 residues. CDR1 is SGHTA and CDR2 is FQGNSA in the germline V gene. The CDR3 DNA, read in part, is TGTGCCAGCAGCTTCTCCGCTCAAAACTACGAC. Encoded protein: CASSFSAQNYD. The entire CDR3 protein reads CASSFSAQNYDYTF.

A note on this clone: The CDR3 goes on 3 residues after the read ends, and that part is filled in from the germline J gene. The chain links TRBV19 to TRBJ1-1; 8 nucleotides line up with TRBD1. Germline V gene data show CDR1 as LNHDA and CDR2 as SQIVND (reference sequence). The CDR3 is 12 residues long. The junction had 3 bases not matched to a gene; V was cut back by 8 bases and J by 4 bases. CDR3 amino acids: CASGDRFTEAFF. The DNA read from the CDR3 is TGTGCCAGTGGGGACAGGTTCACTGAA.

Comment on this clone: The missing CDR3 end, 3 residues past where the read stops, is filled in from the germline J gene. Other DNA sequences within the sample encode an identical CDR3. This chain links TRBV13 with TRBJ1-3; 8 nucleotides align to TRBD1. CDR1 PRHDT and CDR2 FYEKMQ come from the germline V gene (reference sequence). This CDR3 region has 17 residues. J lost 0 bases, V lost 5 bases, and 9 bases had no gene match. The CDR3 DNA, read in part, is TGTGCCAGCAGCATACGACAGGGGAGACTCTCTGGAAACACC. Translation gives CASSIRQGRLSGNT. The entire CDR3 protein reads CASSIRQGRLSGNTIYF.

A note on this clone: The CDR3 end is not reached by the read, which stops 3 residues before it; the germline J gene fills it in. The V gene is TRBV30, the J gene TRBJ1-5, with D uncertain. This CDR3 comprises 13 residues. The germline gives CDR1 GTSNPN, CDR2 SVGIG (reference sequence). Trimming took off 3 bases at V and 4 bases at J, with 10 bases between the two ends. CDR3 bases read: TGTGCCTGGAGAGTGGGCCAGAATCAGCCC. Amino acid sequence: CAWRVGQNQP. The CDR3 in full is CAWRVGQNQPQHF.

With regard to this clone: The sequenced fragment ends 3 residues before the CDR3 boundary, so the rest is inferred from the germline J gene. The V and J genes are TRBV5-1 and TRBJ1-2, with D hard to call. Germline CDR1 is SGHRS and CDR2 is YFSETQ. This CDR3 has 14 amino acids. CDR3 DNA, as far as it was read: TGCGCCAGCAGCTTGATCGCTAGCCAAGAGACC. Translation gives CASSLIASQET. The CDR3 reads in full as CASSLIASQETYTF.

Of note for this clone: One end of the junction varies from germline; a read error may be responsible. Sequencing ends 3 residues short of the CDR3 end; the germline J gene provides the rest. The rearrangement links TRBV20-1 to TRBJ1-1, with 7 bases matching TRBD1. The CDR3 is 14 residues long. The germline V gene encodes CDR1 DFQATT and CDR2 SNEGSKA (reference sequence). CDR3 bases read: TGCAGTGCTAGACTAATACAGGGGAACGCTGAA. Its protein is CSARLIQGNAE. Given in full, the CDR3 is CSARLIQGNAEAFF.

Turning to this clone: The read ends 3 residues before the CDR3 terminus; that terminus is restored from the germline J gene. The rearrangement uses TRBV6-2 or TRBV6-3 and TRBJ1-2; D unresolved. CDR3 size: 14 residues. Germline V gives CDR1 MNHEY, CDR2 SVGEGT. CDR3: CACTTSGEYNDYTF. CDR3 bases read: TGTGCCTGCACCACTAGCGGGGAATACAATGAC.

Comment on this clone: Sequencing ends 3 residues short of the CDR3 end; the germline J gene provides the rest. The chain has TRBV5-1 and TRBJ2-1; 7 bases line up with TRBD2. The ends lost 2 bases at V and 9 bases at J; junction bases unmatched: 2. The germline V gene has CDR1 SGHRS and CDR2 YFSETQ. The CDR3 sequence is 12 residues long. CDR3 sequence: CASSLGGGEQFF. The sequenced part of the CDR3 DNA is TGCGCCAGCAGCTTAGGCGGGGGTGAG.

The CDR3 bases that were read are TGTGCCAGCATGGGGCTAGCGGGGAGCGATACG. The encoded protein is CASMGLAGSDT. The CDR3 in full is CASMGLAGSDTQYF. V is TRBV2 and J is TRBJ2-3; 9 bases align to TRBD2. The sequenced fragment ends 3 residues before the CDR3 boundary, so the rest is inferred from the germline J gene. V was clipped by 7 bases and J by 6 bases; unmatched bases: 8. The germline gives CDR1 SNHLY, CDR2 FYNNEI. The CDR3 spans 14 residues.

Note on this clone: The read ends 3 residues early relative to the CDR3; the germline J gene fills the gap. The chain has TRBV13 and TRBJ2-3; TRBD2 matches 8 bases. This CDR3 contains 14 residues. Germline V gene data show CDR1 as PRHDT and CDR2 as FYEKMQ (reference sequence). The CDR3 loop is CASKFRLAQETQYF. The part of the CDR3 DNA that was read is TGTGCCAGCAAATTCCGACTAGCGCAAGAGACG. The complete variable domain, with remaining parts taken from reference TRBV13 and TRBJ2-3, reads AAGVIQSPRHLIKEKRETATLKCYPIPRHDTVYWYQQGPGQDPQFLISFYEKMQSDKGSIPDRFSAQQFSDYHSELNMSSLELGDSALYFCASKFRLAQETQYFGPGTRLTVL.

As concerns this clone: Sequencing ends 3 residues short of the CDR3 end; the germline J gene provides the rest. Other DNA variants within this sample encode the same CDR3. The chain is built from TRBV7-2 and TRBJ1-3, with D uncertain. The CDR3 spans 13 residues. Germline loops: CDR1 SGHTA, CDR2 FQGNSA. The DNA read from the CDR3 is TGTGCCAGCAGCCCCTACCTTACGGTCCCC. The encoded protein is CASSPYLTVP. The whole CDR3 is CASSPYLTVPIYF.

CDR3 residues: CASGSDTGVGEKLFF. The CDR3 DNA, read in part, is TGTGCCAGCGGATCCGATACAGGCGTCGGTGAAAAG. This chain uses TRBV7-9 with TRBJ2-2; a weak D match, TRBD1 (5 bases). The read halts 3 residues ahead of the CDR3 end, with the missing end drawn from the germline J gene. This CDR3 comprises 15 residues. CDR1 and CDR2 (germline): SEHNR, FQNEAQ (reference sequence). The full variable domain, its missing parts supplied by reference TRBV7-9 and TRBJ2-2, is DTGVSQNPRHKITKRGQNVTFRCDPISEHNRLYWYRQTLGQGPEFLTYFQNEAQLEKSRLLSDRFSAERPKGSFSTLEIQRTEQGDSAMYLCASGSDTGVGEKLFFGEGSRLTVL.

As to this clone: The missing CDR3 end, 3 residues past where the read stops, is filled in from the germline J gene. The chain employs TRBV20-1 and TRBJ2-7; TRBD2 aligns across 10 bases. V lost 4 bases to trimming and J lost 4 bases; unmatched junction nucleotides: 10. This CDR3 is 15 amino acids long. The germline V gene has CDR1 DFQATT and CDR2 SNEGSKA (reference sequence). The CDR3 sequence is CSANLKRGGRYEQYF. The CDR3 bases that were read are TGCAGTGCTAACCTTAAGCGGGGGGGCAGGTACGAG.

Turning to this clone: The read terminates 3 residues ahead of where the CDR3 ends, so the germline J gene completes it. The chain employs TRBV5-1 and TRBJ1-3; no clear D. Germline V gene data show CDR1 as SGHRS and CDR2 as YFSETQ. The CDR3 has 15 residues. Trimming left V 0 bases short and J 0 bases short, with 7 bases between. The CDR3 bases that were read are TGCGCCAGCAGCTTGGATAGAATCTCTGGAAACACC. Its translation: CASSLDRISGNT. The whole CDR3 protein reads CASSLDRISGNTIYF.

Of note for this clone: With the read ending 3 residues before the CDR3 end, the germline J gene is used to fill in that end. This chain links TRBV7-9 with TRBJ2-3; 9 bases align to TRBD1. The CDR3 sequence is 15 residues long. From germline, CDR1 is SEHNR and CDR2 FQNEAQ (reference sequence). The CDR3 is CASSSTGGSIETQYF. Incomplete CDR3 DNA: TGTGCCAGCAGCTCGACAGGGGGATCGATAGAGACG.

A note on this clone: The sequenced fragment ends 3 residues before the CDR3 boundary, so the rest is inferred from the germline J gene. The V call is TRBV28, the J call TRBJ2-7; D is undetermined. The CDR3 covers 14 residues. Germline-derived CDR1 and CDR2 are MDHEN and SYDVKM. The V end lost 2 bases, the J end lost 0 bases, and 8 bases lay between the germline ends. The covered CDR3 bases are TGTGCCAGCAGTTTAGGCTTTCCCTCCTACGAG. Translation: CASSLGFPSYE. The whole CDR3 protein reads CASSLGFPSYEQYF.

Notes on this clone: With the read ending 3 residues before the CDR3 end, the germline J gene is used to fill in that end. The V gene is TRBV19, the J gene TRBJ1-5; 10 positions match TRBD1. CDR3 length: 16 residues. Germline CDR1 reads LNHDA; CDR2 reads SQIVND (reference sequence). The V segment lost 4 bases and the J segment 5 bases; nucleotides outside the gene matches: 8. CDR3 sequence: CASSTRTGGTDQPQHF. Partial CDR3 DNA: TGTGCCAGTAGTACAAGGACAGGGGGAACGGATCAGCCC.

Remarks on this clone: The read ends 3 residues before the CDR3 terminus; that terminus is restored from the germline J gene. The chain is built from TRBV20-1 and TRBJ2-2; 8 bases align to TRBD1. The CDR3 is 14 residues long. Germline CDR1 and CDR2: DFQATT and SNEGSKA (reference sequence). The DNA read from the CDR3 is TGCAGTGCTAGAGATCCAACAGGGGGTGAAAAG. Translated: CSARDPTGGEK. The CDR3 as a whole reads CSARDPTGGEKLFF.